These T cell receptor beta chains were read from a single sample in a study of blood T cell repertoires in COVID-19. Method: immunoSEQ multiplex PCR; TCRdb's copy keeps in-frame clones and lacks some. The sample lists about 100,000 clones, more than 65% occurring once. The source material was peripheral blood. The receptors here all came from a man aged 65 to 85 with active or convalescent COVID-19. CDR3s include the opening cysteine and the closing phenylalanine or tryptophan. Fields, in order: V gene, D gene, J gene, clone size, CDR3 DNA, CDR3 protein. The D gene is left open where the match is weak. Size tells how often a clone was seen (once, few, many) or the class of an expanded clone, and some rows leave it out.

TRBV12-5	-	TRBJ1-2	-	TGTGCTAGTGGTTTCAAACTCATCTATGGCTACACCTTC	CASGFKLIYGYTF
TRBV6-6	-	TRBJ1-2	-	TGTGCCAGCACTGCGGGACTTTCTGGAGGCTACACCTTC	CASTAGLSGGYTF
TRBV15	-	TRBJ1-5	once	TGTGCCACCAGCAGGGAATGGGAGGGGCAGAGCAATCAGCCCCAGCATTTT	CATSREWEGQSNQPQHF
TRBV2	-	TRBJ1-3	-	TGTGCCAGCAGTCTAAGACAGGAAACCTCTGGAAACACCATATATTTT	CASSLRQETSGNTIYF
TRBV25-1	-	TRBJ2-3	few	TGTGCCAGCAGTGAGGGGCAGGGAAGCACAGATACGCAGTATTTT	CASSEGQGSTDTQYF
TRBV5-5	-	TRBJ1-6	once	TGTGCCAGCAGCTTGCTCGGTTCACCCCTCCACTTT	CASSLLGSPLHF
TRBV7-3	-	TRBJ2-3	-	TGTGCCAGCAGCTCCTCAGGGTATGCAGATACGCAGTATTTT	CASSSSGYADTQYF
TRBV5-1	TRBD1	TRBJ2-7	-	TGCGCCAGCAGCTCGGACAGGGTTATCTACGAGCAGTACTTC	CASSSDRVIYEQYF
TRBV6-5	-	TRBJ2-7	-	TGTGCCAGCAGTTACTCGATTTCCGGCTCCTACGAGCAGTACTTC	CASSYSISGSYEQYF
TRBV5-4	-	TRBJ2-3	few	TGTGCCAGCAGCTCAGGCCGCACAGATACGCAGTATTTT	CASSSGRTDTQYF
TRBV19	TRBD1	TRBJ1-3	-	TGTGCCAGTAGTGTCCGGACAGGGGCTACCGGAAACACCATATATTTT	CASSVRTGATGNTIYF
TRBV25-1	-	TRBJ1-3	-	TGTGCCAGCAGTCGAGCGATTGGATCTGGAAACACCATATATTTT	CASSRAIGSGNTIYF
TRBV28	TRBD1	TRBJ2-2	-	TGTGCCAGCAGTTTATGGGACAGGGGGCTGAACACCGGGGAGCTGTTTTTT	CASSLWDRGLNTGELFF
TRBV6-5	-	TRBJ2-5	-	TGTGCCAGCAGTTACTCCCCATCGGCGGGGGAGACCCAGTACTTC	CASSYSPSAGETQYF
TRBV9	-	TRBJ2-3	-	TGTGCCAGCAGCGTAGGCGGGGCCGGGGATACGCAGTATTTT	CASSVGGAGDTQYF
TRBV6-6	TRBD2	TRBJ2-1	-	TGTGCCAGCAGTTACTCGCAAACTAGCGGCAATGAGCAGTTCTTC	CASSYSQTSGNEQFF
TRBV28	-	TRBJ1-1	-	TGTGCCAGCAGTTTAACAGGATCGAACACTGAAGCTTTCTTT	CASSLTGSNTEAFF
TRBV27	TRBD1	TRBJ2-5	-	TGTGCCAGCAGTTTCCTTCGGACAGGCCAAGAGACCCAGTACTTC	CASSFLRTGQETQYF
TRBV19	-	TRBJ1-1	-	TGTGCCAGTAGTATAGATGGGCAGAACACTGAAGCTTTCTTT	CASSIDGQNTEAFF
TRBV9	-	TRBJ1-1	-	TGTGCCAGCAGCGCGACAGCGATGAACACTGAAGCTTTCTTT	CASSATAMNTEAFF
TRBV6-6	TRBD2	TRBJ2-7	few	TGTGCCAGCAGTTACACTCGCGGGAGGGCCCACGAGCAGTACTTC	CASSYTRGRAHEQYF
TRBV9	-	TRBJ1-2	-	TGTGCCAGCAGCGTAGATTTCCGGGGAGATGGCTACACCTTC	CASSVDFRGDGYTF
TRBV5-1	-	TRBJ2-4	-	TGCGCCAGCAGTGGGGGCGCTGAAAACATTCAGTACTTC	CASSGGAENIQYF
TRBV7-6	-	TRBJ1-1	-	TGTGCCAGCAGCTTTGGGAGGGTCGGCACTGAAGCTTTCTTT	CASSFGRVGTEAFF
TRBV15	-	TRBJ1-5	-	TGTGCCACCAGCCCGGGGGGGCAGTTACAGCCCCAGCATTTT	CATSPGGQLQPQHF
TRBV5-4	-	TRBJ1-6	once	TGTGCCAGCAGCTTTGAGAACAGATTTAATTCACCCCTCCACTTT	CASSFENRFNSPLHF
TRBV6-5	TRBD1	TRBJ2-3	-	TGTGCCAGCAGTCACAGGGGTGGCACAGATACGCAGTATTTT	CASSHRGGTDTQYF
TRBV5-6	TRBD1	TRBJ1-6	-	TGTGCCAGCAGCCACTCCGGGACAGGGGTCTCACCCCTCCACTTT	CASSHSGTGVSPLHF
TRBV15	-	TRBJ1-2	-	TGTGCCACCAGCGGTGCTATGGGGGGTGGAGGCTACACCTTC	CATSGAMGGGGYTF
TRBV15	-	TRBJ1-4	-	TGTGCCACCAGCCACGGTCTAGATGAAAAACTGTTTTTT	CATSHGLDEKLFF
TRBV6-2/TRBV6-3	-	TRBJ2-5	-	TGTGCCAGCAGACCTTCGGAGGGGTGGTTGGAGACCCAGTACTTC	CASRPSEGWLETQYF
TRBV27	-	TRBJ2-5	-	TGTGCCAGCAGTTTACAGGGGTGGGAGACCCAGTACTTC	CASSLQGWETQYF
TRBV19	TRBD1	TRBJ1-5	few	TGTGCCAGCAAGGATCCGGGACAGGGGGTGGGTCAGCCCCAGCATTTT	CASKDPGQGVGQPQHF
TRBV14	TRBD1	TRBJ1-2	once	TGTGCCAGCAGCCAAGACCATGGGACAGGGAGTGGGGATGGCTACACCTTC	CASSQDHGTGSGDGYTF
TRBV12-1	-	TRBJ2-2	-	TGTGCCAGCAGCGCAGACAGGGCCGGGGAGCTGTTTTTT	CASSADRAGELFF
TRBV7-2	-	TRBJ2-5	few	TGTGCCAGCAGCTTAGAGTGGGCTAGCAGGGAGACCCAGTACTTC	CASSLEWASRETQYF
TRBV5-1	-	TRBJ1-3	-	TGCGCCAGCAGGAGTGGAAACACCATATATTTT	CASRSGNTIYF
TRBV5-1	-	TRBJ1-1	-	TGCGCCAGCAGCTTGTCCCTGAGTCAGGGAGAAGCTTTCTTT	CASSLSLSQGEAFF
TRBV4-3	TRBD1	TRBJ2-4	few	TGCGCCAGCAGCCAAGATCCCGGGACAGGGGGCAACATTCAGTACTTC	CASSQDPGTGGNIQYF
TRBV7-2	-	TRBJ1-6	-	TGTGCCAGCAGCTTTACCAGTGGGGGGTCACCCCTCCACTTT	CASSFTSGGSPLHF
TRBV5-1	TRBD1	TRBJ2-7	-	TGCGCCAGCAGCACTGGACAGGGATCCAGCGAGCAGTACTTC	CASSTGQGSSEQYF
TRBV5-1	TRBD1	TRBJ1-1	-	TGCGCCAGCAGCTCTCTTGGACAGGCGGACCGGGGCACTGAAGCTTTCTTT	CASSSLGQADRGTEAFF
TRBV9	TRBD1	TRBJ2-6	-	TGTGCCAGCAGCGAGGACAGGGGAGACGGGGCCAACGTCCTGACTTTC	CASSEDRGDGANVLTF
TRBV3-1/TRBV3-2	TRBD1	TRBJ1-6	-	TGTGCCAGTGGGGACAGGTATAATTCACCCCTCCACTTT	CASGDRYNSPLHF
TRBV5-1	-	TRBJ2-5	-	TGCGCCAGCAGCTTGGGTGGACAGCTCGGAGAGACCCAGTACTTC	CASSLGGQLGETQYF
TRBV5-6	-	TRBJ2-7	-	TGTGCCAGCAGCTTGGAGCGGGTAGTGTACGAGCAGTACTTC	CASSLERVVYEQYF
TRBV19	-	TRBJ2-2	-	TGTGCCAGTAGTATACCAGGGATGGGCACCGGGGAGCTGTTTTTT	CASSIPGMGTGELFF
TRBV4-3	TRBD1	TRBJ1-4	-	TGCGCCAGCAGCCAAGACTGGGGACAGTATGAAAAACTGTTTTTT	CASSQDWGQYEKLFF
TRBV3-1/TRBV3-2	-	TRBJ2-2	few	TGTGCCAGCAGCCAAGGGACGGGACTCGCGAACACCGGGGAGCTGTTTTTT	CASSQGTGLANTGELFF
TRBV19	TRBD1	TRBJ1-1	-	TGTGCCAGTAGTGTGACAGGGGGACCGAACACTGAAGCTTTCTTT	CASSVTGGPNTEAFF
TRBV7-9	-	TRBJ2-1	few	TGTGCCAGCAGCCTAGGTGGGGGCTATGAGCAGTTCTTC	CASSLGGGYEQFF
TRBV7-9	TRBD1	TRBJ1-2	-	TGTGCCAGCAGCGGAAGGGACAGGGGGTCCTATGGCTACACCTTC	CASSGRDRGSYGYTF
TRBV13	TRBD1	TRBJ2-7	few	TGTGCCAGCAGCCCCTCGGGACAGGGTATCGACGAGCAGTACTTC	CASSPSGQGIDEQYF
TRBV20-1	-	TRBJ2-1	-	TGCAGTGCTAGTCGAGGGGGGGGTGAGCAGTTCTTC	CSASRGGGEQFF
TRBV6-5	-	TRBJ2-1	-	TGTGCCAGCAGTTACTCTACCGGAGTAGGCGTCCAGTTCTTC	CASSYSTGVGVQFF
TRBV5-4	TRBD2	TRBJ2-7	-	TGTGCCAGCAGCTTTTACCCAGCGGGGAAATACGAGCAGTACTTC	CASSFYPAGKYEQYF
TRBV24-1	TRBD2	TRBJ2-3	few	TGTGCCACCAGTGACGCCTGGGAGCGGGGGGCGACAACAGATACGCAGTATTTT	CATSDAWERGATTDTQYF
TRBV24-1	TRBD2	TRBJ2-2	-	TGTGCCACCGGGGAGGGGTCCGTTACCGGGGAGCTGTTTTTT	CATGEGSVTGELFF
TRBV2	-	TRBJ2-1	-	TGTGCCAGCCTTGGGGACATTTACAATGAGCAGTTCTTC	CASLGDIYNEQFF
TRBV11-2	-	TRBJ2-4	-	TGTGCCAGCAGCTCGATACTAGCCAAAAACATTCAGTACTTC	CASSSILAKNIQYF